Below, 20 T cell receptor beta chains from the same sample are listed, as sequenced in a study of blood T cell repertoires in COVID-19. Measured with immunoSEQ multiplex PCR; TCRdb has only the in-frame clones, and not every one. The data hold about 110,000 clones, with roughly 80% observed a single time. Sequenced material: peripheral blood. The receptors stem from a man between 65 and 79 years old with acute or convalescent COVID-19.

This chain connects TRBV20-1 to TRBJ2-7; D is possibly TRBD2 (5 bases). The CDR3 has 13 amino acids. V was trimmed by 3 bases and J by 6 bases, leaving 15 bases between them. CDR1 is DFQATT and CDR2 is SNEGSKA in the germline V gene (reference sequence). The CDR3 protein is CSASFPTRGEQYF. Here the CDR3 DNA reads TGCAGTGCTAGTTTCCCAACCCGGGGCGAGCAGTACTTC.

The chain joins TRBV7-2 to TRBJ1-6; no clear D gene. This CDR3 contains 13 residues. Germline CDR1 SGHTA, CDR2 FQGNSA. The ends were cut back, 3 bases at V and 11 bases at J, with 11 bases in the middle. The CDR3 reads CASSLSGKAPLHF. Written as DNA, the CDR3 is TGTGCCAGCAGCTTGTCGGGAAAGGCACCCCTCCACTTT.

J is TRBJ2-7 and V is TRBV21-1; no DNA check was done on the table's D call, TRBD2. TRBV21-1 counts as a pseudogene. This CDR3 comprises 18 residues. The CDR3 is CASCKEGGSGRCRHEQYF. The CDR3 nucleotides read TGTGCCAGCTGCAAAGAGGGGGGTAGCGGGAGGTGCCGCCACGAGCAGTACTTC.

This clone is a singleton in its sample. The rearrangement joins TRBV27 to TRBJ1-4; 8 positions match TRBD1. With V trimmed by 5 bases and J by 1 base, 6 bases remained unmatched. The CDR3 length is 16 residues. Germline lookup yields CDR1 MNHEY and CDR2 SMNVEV (reference sequence). For the CDR3, the DNA is TGTGCCAGCAGTCTCAGGGGGCTGGTAACTAATGAAAAACTGTTTTTT. Translation: CASSLRGLVTNEKLFF. Based on the CDR3 plus reference TRBV27 and TRBJ1-4, the full variable domain is EAQVTQNPRYLITVTGKKLTVTCSQNMNHEYMSWYRQDPGLGLRQIYYSMNVEVTDKGDVPEGYKVSRKEKRNFPLILESPSPNQTSLYFCASSLRGLVTNEKLFFGSGTQLSVL.

This chain connects TRBV5-1 to TRBJ1-4; 7 bases match TRBD1. The CDR3 totals 15 residues. Trimming removed 4 bases from V and 8 bases from J; junction bases left unmatched: 11. Germline CDR1 and CDR2: SGHRS and YFSETQ. CDR3 sequence: CASSEMTGSVEKLFF. The CDR3 DNA is TGCGCCAGCAGCGAAATGACAGGGTCGGTGGAAAAACTGTTTTTT.

The gene calls are TRBV28 and TRBJ1-4, with 7 nucleotides matching TRBD1. Unmatched junction bases numbered 4, after V lost 3 bases and J lost 3 bases. Germline V gene lookup returns CDR1 MDHEN and CDR2 SYDVKM. This CDR3 has 15 residues. This CDR3 is CASSFPGTANEKLFF. CDR3 nucleotides: TGTGCCAGCAGTTTCCCCGGGACAGCTAATGAAAAACTGTTTTTT.

The chain is built from TRBV5-4 and TRBJ2-1, with TRBD1 identical over 7 bases. The V segment lost 0 bases and the J segment 0 bases; nucleotides outside the gene matches: 3. Germline CDR1 reads SGHNT; CDR2 reads YYREEE (reference sequence). This CDR3 region has 16 residues. The CDR3 sequence: CASSLGGGASYNEQFF. In DNA form, the CDR3 reads TGTGCCAGCAGCTTGGGAGGGGGCGCCTCCTACAATGAGCAGTTCTTC.

CDR3: CASSQELPTGWSSYEQYF. Written as DNA, the CDR3 is TGTGCCAGCAGCCAAGAGCTCCCCACGGGGTGGAGCTCCTACGAGCAGTACTTC. The V gene is TRBV4-2, the J gene TRBJ2-7, with D possibly matching TRBD2 (5 bases). The V gene's germline CDR1 is LGHNA and CDR2 YNFKEQ. The CDR3 spans 18 residues. V was pared by 0 bases and J by 0 bases, with 18 bases between.

This clone was seen a few times. V is TRBV5-1 and J is TRBJ1-1, with D possibly TRBD1 on 5 matching bases. The CDR3 spans 15 residues. V was pared by 1 base and J by 4 bases, with 14 bases between. Germline V gene data show CDR1 as SGHRS and CDR2 as YFSETQ. CDR3 in DNA: TGCGCCAGCAGCTTGACCACCCAGGGCCCCACTGAAGCTTTCTTT. Amino acids: CASSLTTQGPTEAFF.

The sample holds a few counts of this clone. This rearrangement joins TRBV9 to TRBJ1-1; 9 nucleotides align to TRBD1. V dropped 3 bases and J dropped 3; count of bases not matched to a gene: 6. The length of the CDR3 is 15 residues. The germline CDR1 and CDR2 sequences are SGDLS and YYNGEE. The CDR3 sequence is CASSGEGDRDTEAFF. The CDR3 bases are TGTGCCAGCAGCGGTGAGGGGGACAGGGACACTGAAGCTTTCTTT.

The V and J genes are TRBV29-1 and TRBJ2-5; no clear D gene. There are 13 residues in the CDR3. Trimming left V 5 bases short and J 1 base short, with 11 bases between. The V gene's germline CDR1 is SQVTM and CDR2 ANQGSEA. The CDR3 DNA is TGCAGCGTTAGCCGGGTGCGCCAAGAGACCCAGTACTTC. It encodes CSVSRVRQETQYF. The full variable domain, completed using reference TRBV29-1 and TRBJ2-5, is SAVISQKPSRDICQRGTSLTIQCQVDSQVTMMFWYRQQPGQSLTLIATANQGSEATYESGFVIDKFPISRPNLTFSTLTVSNMSPEDSSIYLCSVSRVRQETQYFGPGTRLLVL.

This clone has more than one count but fewer than ten. This chain links TRBV5-1 with TRBJ2-7; 8 positions match TRBD2. The CDR3 runs 15 residues. V shed 0 bases, J shed 9 bases, and the junction held 11 bases outside the gene matches. Germline CDR1 reads SGHRS; CDR2 reads YFSETQ. The CDR3, as DNA: TGCGCCAGCAGCTTGGAGGGGACTAGTACTCGGCGGCAGTACTTC. Translation gives CASSLEGTSTRRQYF.

This sequence joins TRBV24-1 and TRBJ1-6; tentatively, D is TRBD1 (5 bases). Germline values: CDR1 KGHDR, CDR2 SFDVKD. The CDR3 consists of 14 residues. Trimming left V 9 bases short and J 2 bases short, with 10 bases between. The CDR3 sequence is CATSPGTYNSPLHF. The CDR3 DNA sequence: TGTGCCACCTCCCCAGGGACCTATAATTCACCCCTCCACTTT.

J is TRBJ2-7 and V is TRBV5-4; D possibly corresponds to TRBD1 (6 bases). This CDR3 is built from 15 residues. The germline gives CDR1 SGHNT, CDR2 YYREEE (reference sequence). V lost 4 bases and J lost 3, with 17 bases in between. This CDR3 is CASSQITGSDYEQYF. The CDR3 nucleotides read TGTGCCAGCAGCCAAATAACAGGGAGTGACTACGAGCAGTACTTC.

The chain is built from TRBV19 and TRBJ1-5; perhaps TRBD1 as D (6 bases). Per the germline V gene, CDR1 is LNHDA and CDR2 is SQIVND (reference sequence). The CDR3 spans 15 residues. V lost 5 bases to trimming and J lost 6 bases, with 17 bases between them. CDR3 sequence reads: CASSLNWGLVQPQHF. CDR3 sequence (DNA): TGTGCCAGTAGTCTGAATTGGGGGCTGGTTCAGCCCCAGCATTTT.

V usage is TRBV6-1 and J usage is TRBJ1-5, with D tentatively TRBD1 (5 bases). The CDR3 runs to 13 residues. Germline V gene data show CDR1 as MNHNS and CDR2 as SASEGT. Trimming removed 2 bases from V and 5 bases from J, with 7 bases in between. The CDR3: CASSEIRDQPQHF. As DNA, the CDR3 is TGTGCCAGCAGTGAAATCAGGGATCAGCCCCAGCATTTT.

This chain uses TRBV6-2 or TRBV6-3 with TRBJ2-7; 7 bases are a match to TRBD2. V shed 0 bases, J shed 2 bases, and the junction held 7 bases outside the gene matches. The CDR3 runs 16 residues. CDR1 and CDR2 (germline): MNHEY, SVGEGT. The CDR3 DNA is TGTGCCAGCAGTTACTCAGGGCTAGCGGTTCCCTACGAGCAGTACTTC. Residues: CASSYSGLAVPYEQYF.

J is TRBJ1-1 and V is TRBV12-3 or TRBV12-4, with D perhaps matching TRBD1 (6 bases). The CDR3 is 12 residues long. Trimming cost V 3 bases and J 6 bases, with 8 bases left between them. DNA of the CDR3: TGTGCCAGCAGTTTTGGGACACCTGAAGCTTTCTTT. Its translation is CASSFGTPEAFF.

The chain couples TRBV7-6 to TRBJ2-2; 7 bases fit TRBD1. This CDR3 has 14 residues. The germline gives CDR1 SGHVS, CDR2 FNYEAQ. After removal of 5 bases from V and 5 bases from J, the junction contained 5 bases not matched to a gene. The CDR3 DNA reads as TGTGCCAGCAGCATCTCAGGGGGAACCGGGGAGCTGTTTTTT. It is translated as CASSISGGTGELFF.

The sample holds a few counts of this clone. This chain links TRBV12-3 or TRBV12-4 with TRBJ1-1, with D possibly TRBD1 on 5 matching bases. The CDR3 covers 13 residues. Between the trimmed V and J ends, which lost 7 bases and 5 bases, there was a span of 14 bases. CDR3 nucleotides: TGTGCCAGCACTTCTTGGGGGGGTACTGAAGCTTTCTTT. Residues: CASTSWGGTEAFF.